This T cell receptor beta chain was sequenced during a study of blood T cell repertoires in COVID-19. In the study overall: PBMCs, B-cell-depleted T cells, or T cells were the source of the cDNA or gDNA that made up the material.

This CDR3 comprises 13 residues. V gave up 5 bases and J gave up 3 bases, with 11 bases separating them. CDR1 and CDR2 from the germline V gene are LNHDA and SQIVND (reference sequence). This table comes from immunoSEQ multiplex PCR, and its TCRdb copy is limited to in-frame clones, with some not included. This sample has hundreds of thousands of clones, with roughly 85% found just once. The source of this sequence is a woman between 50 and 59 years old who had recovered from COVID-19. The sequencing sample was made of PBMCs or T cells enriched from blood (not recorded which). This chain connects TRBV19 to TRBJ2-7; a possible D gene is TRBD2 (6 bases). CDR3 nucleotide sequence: TGTGCCAGTAGTGGAGGGAGCTACTACGAGCAGTACTTC. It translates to CASSGGSYYEQYF.